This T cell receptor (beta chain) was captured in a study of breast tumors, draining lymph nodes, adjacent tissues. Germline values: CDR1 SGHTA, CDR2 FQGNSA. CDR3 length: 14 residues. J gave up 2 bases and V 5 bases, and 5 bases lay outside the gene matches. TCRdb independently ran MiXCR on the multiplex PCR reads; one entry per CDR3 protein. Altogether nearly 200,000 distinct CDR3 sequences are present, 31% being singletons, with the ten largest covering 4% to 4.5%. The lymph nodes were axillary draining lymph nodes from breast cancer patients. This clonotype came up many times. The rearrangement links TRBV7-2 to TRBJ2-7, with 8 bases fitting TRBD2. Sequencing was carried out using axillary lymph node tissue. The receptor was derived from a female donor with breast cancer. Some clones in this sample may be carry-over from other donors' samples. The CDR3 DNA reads TGTGCCAGCAGCACTCTAGCGGGCCCCTACGAGCAGTACTTC. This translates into CASSTLAGPYEQYF.